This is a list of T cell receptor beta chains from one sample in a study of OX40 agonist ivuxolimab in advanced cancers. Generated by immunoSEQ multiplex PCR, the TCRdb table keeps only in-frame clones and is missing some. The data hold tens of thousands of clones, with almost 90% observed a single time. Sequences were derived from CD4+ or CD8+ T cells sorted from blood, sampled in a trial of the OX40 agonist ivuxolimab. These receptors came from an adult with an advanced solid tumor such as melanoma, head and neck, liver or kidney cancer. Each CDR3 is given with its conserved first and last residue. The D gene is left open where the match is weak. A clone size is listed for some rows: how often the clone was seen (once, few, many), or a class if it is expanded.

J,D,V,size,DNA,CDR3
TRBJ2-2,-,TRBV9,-,TGTGCCAGCAGCGTAGGATTGGGAGAAGGTGGGGAGCTGTTTTTT,CASSVGLGEGGELFF
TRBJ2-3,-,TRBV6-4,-,TGTGCCAGCAGGGGACCCAACACAGATACGCAGTATTTT,CASRGPNTDTQYF
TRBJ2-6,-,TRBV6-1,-,TGTGCCAGCAGTGGAAAGGTTTTCTCTGGGGCCAACGTCCTGACTTTC,CASSGKVFSGANVLTF
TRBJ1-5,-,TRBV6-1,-,TGTGCCAGCAGCCTGGGGCCCGCGGCAAGCCAGCCCCAGCATTTT,CASSLGPAASQPQHF
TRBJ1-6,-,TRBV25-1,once,TGTGCCAGCAGTGAAAGCACAGGGTATAATTCACCCCTCCACTTT,CASSESTGYNSPLHF
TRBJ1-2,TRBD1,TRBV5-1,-,TGCGCCAGCAGTCGACAGGGAGGGGATGGCTACACCTTC,CASSRQGGDGYTF
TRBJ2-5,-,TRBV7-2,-,TGTGCCCACTACCCCGGAAAGGACCAGTACTTC,CAHYPGKDQYF
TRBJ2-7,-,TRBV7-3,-,TGTGCCAGCAGCTTAAGCGGGATCGCCTCCTACGAGCAGTACTTC,CASSLSGIASYEQYF
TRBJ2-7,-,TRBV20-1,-,TGCAGTGCTAGGCGGGGCGAGCAGTACTTC,CSARRGEQYF
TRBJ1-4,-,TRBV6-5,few,TGTGCCAGCAGTTACACAGGGAAAGGGGGTGAAAAACTGTTTTTT,CASSYTGKGGEKLFF
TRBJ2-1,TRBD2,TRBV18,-,TGTGCCAGCTCACCACCGGGCGGGAGCTCCTACAATGAGCAGTTCTTC,CASSPPGGSSYNEQFF
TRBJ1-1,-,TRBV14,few,TGTGCCAGCAGCCAACTACAGAACACTGAAGCTTTCTTT,CASSQLQNTEAFF
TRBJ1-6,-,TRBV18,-,TGTGCCAGCTCACCAGGTTCAGGGGTTAATTCACCCCTCCACTTT,CASSPGSGVNSPLHF
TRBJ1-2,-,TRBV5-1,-,TGCGCCAGCAGCTTGGAAGAGAAATATGGCTACACCTTC,CASSLEEKYGYTF
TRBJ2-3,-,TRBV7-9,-,TGTGCCAGCAGCTCCCTCACAGATACGCAGTATTTT,CASSSLTDTQYF
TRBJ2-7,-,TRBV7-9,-,TGTGCCAGCAGCATTCTACGGGACGGGGGCGAGCAGTACTTC,CASSILRDGGEQYF
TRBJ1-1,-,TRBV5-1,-,TGCGCCAGCAGCTTGGAATGGGACGCCAATAGAGCTTTCTTT,CASSLEWDANRAFF
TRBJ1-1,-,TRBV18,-,TGTGCCAGCTCACCAAACGGACGGGACACTGAAGCTTTCTTT,CASSPNGRDTEAFF
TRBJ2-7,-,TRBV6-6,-,TGTGCCAGCAGTTATATAGCAGGGTCTTCCTACGAGCAGTACTTC,CASSYIAGSSYEQYF
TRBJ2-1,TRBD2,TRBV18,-,TGTGCCAGCTCACCGGGAGAAGCGGGGCCCAATGAGCAGTTCTTC,CASSPGEAGPNEQFF
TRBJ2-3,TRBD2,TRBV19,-,TGTGCCAGTAGTGCCGTAGCGGGAGGAAGAGATACGCAGTATTTT,CASSAVAGGRDTQYF
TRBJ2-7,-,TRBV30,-,TGTGCCTGGCCCGGCATAAGGGCCTACGAGCAGTACTTC,CAWPGIRAYEQYF
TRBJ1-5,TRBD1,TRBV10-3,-,TGTGCCACCAGGGGGAGCAATCAGCCCCAGCATTTT,CATRGSNQPQHF
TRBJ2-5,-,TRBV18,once,TGTGCCAGCTCACCCCGACAGGCCCCCGGGGAGACCCAGTACTTC,CASSPRQAPGETQYF
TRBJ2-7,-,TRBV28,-,TGTGCCAGCAGAGGCCGGGACACCCCGTCCTACGAGCAGTACTTC,CASRGRDTPSYEQYF
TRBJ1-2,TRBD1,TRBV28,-,TGTGCCAGCAGTTCCCGACAGGGCAACTATGGCTACACCTTC,CASSSRQGNYGYTF
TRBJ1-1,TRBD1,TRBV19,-,TGTGCCAGTAGATTGGGACAGGCCAGCAACACTGAAGCTTTCTTT,CASRLGQASNTEAFF
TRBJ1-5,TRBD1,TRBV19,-,TGTGCCAGTACCGGGACAGGGGGCTATCAGCCCCAGCATTTT,CASTGTGGYQPQHF
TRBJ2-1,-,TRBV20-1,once,TGCAGTGCTCCCCAGAGTTGGCAGCAGTTCTTC,CSAPQSWQQFF
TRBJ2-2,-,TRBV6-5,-,TGTGCCAGCACCAGACATCTCACCGGGGAGCTGTTTTTT,CASTRHLTGELFF
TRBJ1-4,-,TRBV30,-,TGTGCCTGGAGCCGCGGGGATGAAAAACTGTTTTTT,CAWSRGDEKLFF
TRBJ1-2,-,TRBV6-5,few,TGTGCCAGCGGTTTGCACGACAGGCGGAACTATGGCTACACCTTC,CASGLHDRRNYGYTF
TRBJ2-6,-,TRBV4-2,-,TGTGCCAGCAGCCAAGATACGGCGCTAGCCGGCGTCCTGACTTTC,CASSQDTALAGVLTF
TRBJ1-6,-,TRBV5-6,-,TGTGCCAGCAGCAATTTCGTAAATTCACCCCTCCACTTT,CASSNFVNSPLHF
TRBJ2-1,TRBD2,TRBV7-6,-,TGTGCCAGCAGCTTAGTTGGCGGGAGAACCAATGAGCAGTTCTTC,CASSLVGGRTNEQFF
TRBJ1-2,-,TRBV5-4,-,TGTGCCAGCAGCCAAAACCCGGGACAACGGGGCTACACCTTC,CASSQNPGQRGYTF
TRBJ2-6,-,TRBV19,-,TGTGCCAGTAGTATAGGCTCAGCCTCTGGGGCCAACGTCCTGACTTTC,CASSIGSASGANVLTF
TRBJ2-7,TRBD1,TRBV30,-,TGTGCCTACAGGGGGGTCTACGAGCAGTACTTC,CAYRGVYEQYF